The present entry profiles one T cell receptor beta chain with its context. Original analysis: The authors estimated nucleated cell counts from reference gene primer amplification. Produced via immunoSEQ multiplex PCR; TCRdb's table is partial and in-frame only. Clonal size and the V and J genes are those of that table, whereas D and trimming came from the DNA. The sample contains around 160,000 clones, more than 80% of which appear only once. These data come from a study of blood T cell repertoires in COVID-19. Study information: Sites across the United States, Italy and Spain contributed samples from acute and convalescent COVID-19. From T cells, B-cell-depleted T cells, or PBMCs came the material, which was cDNA or gDNA.

The CDR3 has 14 residues. The germline CDR1 and CDR2 sequences are SNHLY and FYNNEI. With 7 bases removed from V and 4 bases from J, the gap between germline ends came to 17 bases. The source is a human donor with acute or convalescent COVID-19. The donor label of this sample is uncertain. V gene TRBV2 combines with J gene TRBJ2-7, with a possible D match to TRBD2 (6 bases). The sequenced sample consisted of peripheral blood. The CDR3 sequence: CASTRTMGLYEQYF. Here the CDR3 DNA reads TGTGCCAGCACTCGGACTATGGGACTTTACGAGCAGTACTTC.